This T cell receptor beta chain derives from a study of blood T cell repertoires in COVID-19. Overall study: Whether acute or convalescent, the COVID-19 samples came from the United States, Italy and Spain. Sample material is recorded as cDNA or gDNA derived from T cells, B-cell-depleted T cells, or PBMCs.

Per the original data handling: Reference gene primer amplification gave nucleated cell count estimates. Using immunoSEQ multiplex PCR, the repertoire was profiled, and TCRdb retains in-frame clones only, with some absent. The DNA gave D and trimming, while V, J and clone size come from that table. The data hold roughly 150,000 clones, with around 87% observed a single time. Seattle-derived patients entered the study during active infection and were followed longitudinally. The CDR3 loop spans 15 amino acids. J lost 8 bases, V lost 2 bases, and 6 bases had no gene match. The germline V gene encodes CDR1 KGHDR and CDR2 SFDVKD.

V and J are TRBV24-1 and TRBJ1-4, with 8 bases fitting TRBD1. Sequencing was done on a sample of peripheral blood. The sequence was obtained from a woman older than 75 with COVID-19, enrolled during active disease. CDR3 nucleotides: TGTGCCACCAGTGATTCAGGACAGGGTGGCGAAAAACTGTTTTTT. Amino acid sequence: CATSDSGQGGEKLFF.